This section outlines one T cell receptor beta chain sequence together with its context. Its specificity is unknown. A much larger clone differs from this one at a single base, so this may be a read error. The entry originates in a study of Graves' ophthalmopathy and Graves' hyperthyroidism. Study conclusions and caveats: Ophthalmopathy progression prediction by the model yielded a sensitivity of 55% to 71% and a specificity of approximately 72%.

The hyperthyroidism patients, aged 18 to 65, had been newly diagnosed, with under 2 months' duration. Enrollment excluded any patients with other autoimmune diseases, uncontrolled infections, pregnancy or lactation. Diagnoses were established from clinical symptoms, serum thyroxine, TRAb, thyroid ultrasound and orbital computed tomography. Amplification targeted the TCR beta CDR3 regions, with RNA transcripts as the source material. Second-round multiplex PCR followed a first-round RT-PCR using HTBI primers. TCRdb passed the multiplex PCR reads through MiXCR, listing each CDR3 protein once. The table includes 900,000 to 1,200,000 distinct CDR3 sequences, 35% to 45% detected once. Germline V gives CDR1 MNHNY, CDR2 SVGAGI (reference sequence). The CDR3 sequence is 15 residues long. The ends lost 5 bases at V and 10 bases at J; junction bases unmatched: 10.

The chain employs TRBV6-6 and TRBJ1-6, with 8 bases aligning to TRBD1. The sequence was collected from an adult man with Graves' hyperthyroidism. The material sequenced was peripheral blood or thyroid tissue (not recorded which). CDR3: CASSATDRGQSPLHF. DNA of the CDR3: TGTGCCAGCAGTGCAACCGACAGGGGACAGTCACCCCTCCACTTT.